This TCR beta chain was profiled in a study of T cell repertoires in cytomegalovirus infection. Study information: Signatures in public TCR beta sequences pointed to both CMV infection and matching HLA type.

TCRdb processed the reads anew with MiXCR; each CDR3 protein has one entry. The data contain about 63,000 distinct CDR3 sequences, just over 20% of them seen just once; the ten biggest clones take up 73%. This clonotype was counted ten times or more. As yet, its antigen is unknown. Germline CDR1 reads MNHEY; CDR2 reads SVGAGI. The CDR3 is 14 amino acids. V lost 5 bases to trimming and J lost 4 bases, with 13 bases between them. Overall study findings and caveats: CMV carriers with the relevant HLA were identified by cumulative public TCR beta family frequency. The ex vivo response was dominated by HLA-C-restricted CMV-specific TCR beta clonotypes.

V and J are TRBV6-5 and TRBJ2-3; TRBD1 is a possible D gene (6 bases). Here the sequenced sample was CD8+ T cells from cultured PBMCs, taken from culture after CMV antigen stimulation. This receptor was obtained from a human donor in good health (CMV status not recorded). Some clones in this sample may be carry-over from other donors' samples. The CDR3 DNA follows: TGTGCCAGCAGTAGGTACAGGGTTCCAGATACGCAGTATTTT. Protein: CASSRYRVPDTQYF.